Listed here is a single T cell receptor (beta chain). The sample belongs to a study of blood T cell repertoires in COVID-19. Study context: Sites across the United States, Italy and Spain contributed samples from acute and convalescent COVID-19. In each case, the material was cDNA or gDNA derived from T cells, B-cell-depleted T cells, or PBMCs.

The CDR3 is made up of 12 amino acids. In germline, CDR1 is KGHDR, CDR2 SFDVKD. Between the trimmed V and J ends, which lost 10 bases and 6 bases, there was a span of 14 bases. Original handling: It was from reference gene primer amplification that nucleated cell counts were estimated. Clones were sequenced by immunoSEQ multiplex PCR, and TCRdb holds only the in-frame ones, with some missing. V, J and clone size were drawn from that table, and D and trimming were deduced from the DNA. The sample consists of about 120,000 clones, roughly 82% of them appearing once. The chain uses TRBV24-1 and TRBJ2-5, with a weak D call TRBD1 (5 bases). Sequencing used peripheral blood. This TCR was sampled from a woman in her fifties or sixties with acute or convalescent COVID-19. This CDR3 reads CATSRGPKTQYF. The CDR3 coding sequence is TGTGCCACTTCAAGGGGCCCCAAGACCCAGTACTTC.